This TCR beta chain stems from a study of T cell responses to AZD1222 COVID-19 vaccine (dated by TCRdb to the early 2020s). Concerning the study at large: AZD1222 recipients with second doses at about 4 weeks or about 12 weeks were pooled, because spike-specific TCR depth and breadth did not differ between schedules. A total of about 230 trial participants underwent TCR sequencing, of whom roughly 210 received two doses of AZD1222 and about 25 received two doses of the MenACWY control vaccine. Enrollment into the trials was organized by age into subgroups of 18-55, 56-69 and 70-plus years, and those subgroups contained roughly 150, 30 and 60 TCR-sequenced participants, respectively. Study-wide findings and limitations: CD4 TCRs associated with the vaccine covered the entire spike protein, and the dominant responses were in regions 160-218 and 743-854. Participants were mostly white British and included more females than males, and it was suggested by the authors that clonal diversity may have been underestimated. Conclusions about previously exposed vaccinees were limited because only 5 or 6 AZD1222 recipients were SARS-CoV-2 seropositive at baseline. Epitopes outside the regions mutated in the B.1.351 and B.1.1.7 variants were reportedly recognized by nearly half of the unique spike-specific TCRs. Because no samples from the day 14 peak response were available, repertoires could be characterized only after the peak T cell response. After two AZD1222 doses, spike-specific TCR breadth and depth were significantly higher than at day 0 and than in MenACWY recipients. The 56-69-year group was small, and its depth increase did not reach significance, likely because of low power.

As to this clone: Its antigen remains undetermined. Within one base of it there is no much larger clone, and no base qualities were kept.

The CDR3 regions of human TCRbeta chains were subjected to immunosequencing. In the original analysis: Repertoire TCRs were checked for matches against a reference library of SARS-CoV-2-specific TCRs that had been generated using the MIRA antigen-specificity platform. Breadth was defined as the fraction of unique TCRs that were SARS-CoV-2-associated. Depth was defined as the fraction of total T cells that were SARS-CoV-2-associated. Using the MIRA data, each spike-specific TCR was assigned both to the spike region to which the TCR was reactive and to a CD4 or CD8 class. Log10-transformed breadth and depth values were compared by one-way ANOVA with Sidak's multiple comparisons tests. This is the immuneACCESS table as TCRdb keeps it, with only in-frame sequences that have V and J called. A part of the clones is gone; compared with another copy, unresolved V genes explain less than half, and the rest is unexplained. That table gives V, J and clone size, and the DNA gave D and trimming. This sample has about 140,000 clones in its table, and roughly 90% of those were observed once. 2.5% to 3% of the sample goes to the ten largest clones.

The time point label for this specimen denotes: baseline before first vaccination. Vaccinee samples came from UK trials COV001 and COV002, including a single-blind randomized controlled phase 2/3 trial of AZD1222 (ChAdOx1 nCoV-19) in healthy adults. For TCRbeta chain sequencing, PBMC samples from trial participants were taken at day 0 and at day 28 after the second dose. Sequenced here: peripheral blood, sampled on day 0 of AZD1222 vaccination. The TCR comes from an adult in good health.

CDR3 protein: CSVGNPMISAFF. The base sequence is TGCAGCGTCGGGAACCCCATGATATCAGCTTTCTTT. The receptor chain draws on TRBV29-1 and TRBJ1-1, with the D gene too uncertain to name. CDR1 and CDR2 were assigned from the germline V gene as SQVTM and ANQGSEA. The CDR3 runs 12 amino acids, cysteine and phenylalanine included. The entry retains the CDR3 DNA only, 36 bases that are in frame from base 1. V is reduced by 6 bases and J by 10 bases, leaving a spacing of 18 bases between them.